Below, 32 T cell receptor beta chains from the same sample are listed, as sequenced in a study of cytomegalovirus exposure and HLA in healthy donors. PCR employed 60 Vbeta and 13 Jbeta primers. This table comes from immunoSEQ multiplex PCR, and its TCRdb copy is limited to in-frame clones, with some not included. The sample records over 60,000 clones, 70% to 80% being singletons. Sequenced input: PBMCs. The receptors were gathered from a man between 18 and 29 years old in good health and CMV-seronegative.

The V and J genes are TRBV4-1 and TRBJ1-1; D is uncertain. Germline CDR1 reads MGHRA; CDR2 reads YSYEKL. This CDR3 contains 15 residues. V was shortened by 0 bases and J by 1 base, with 9 bases between the two germline ends. DNA of the CDR3: TGCGCCAGCAGCCAAGATCGGGTGGGGAACACTGAAGCTTTCTTT. Its translation is CASSQDRVGNTEAFF.

The chain uses TRBV5-1 and TRBJ2-2; TRBD2 might be the D (6 bases). The V end was cut by 2 bases, the J end by 3 bases, with 8 bases between. The CDR3 totals 14 residues. Per the germline V gene, CDR1 is SGHRS and CDR2 is YFSETQ. DNA of the CDR3: TGCGCCAGCAGCTTCAGGGAGGACACCGGGGAGCTGTTTTTT. It encodes CASSFREDTGELFF.

The chain joins TRBV19 to TRBJ2-7; a possible D gene is TRBD1 (6 bases). The germline gives CDR1 LNHDA, CDR2 SQIVND (reference sequence). The CDR3 sequence is 14 residues long. V shed 5 bases and J shed 2 bases, with 13 bases lying between them. CDR3 DNA sequence: TGTGCCAGTAGTGGACAGCCAAACGCCTACGAGCAGTACTTC. Protein product: CASSGQPNAYEQYF.

The chain couples TRBV9 to TRBJ2-2; D may be TRBD2 (5 bases). The CDR3 extends over 15 amino acids. Germline V CDR1 and CDR2: SGDLS, YYNGEE. Trimming left V 0 bases short and J 6 bases short, with 12 bases between. For the CDR3, the DNA is TGTGCCAGCAGCGTAGCTAGCCGGGCTCCCGGGGAGCTGTTTTTT. Encoded protein: CASSVASRAPGELFF.

This clone turned up a few times. J is TRBJ2-5 and V is TRBV15; TRBD1 matches 7 bases. CDR3 length equals 17 residues. Losses at the gene ends were 11 bases for V and 3 bases for J; bases not matched to a gene: 21. Germline CDR1 LNHNV, CDR2 YYDKDF (reference sequence). The CDR3 DNA reads as TGTGCCGACGTGGGGCTAAAAGGGGGCGTGCGTAAAGAGACCCAGTACTTC. Its translation is CADVGLKGGVRKETQYF. The complete variable domain, with remaining parts taken from reference TRBV15 and TRBJ2-5, reads DAMVIQNPRYQVTQFGKPVTLSCSQTLNHNVMYWYQQKSSQAPKLLFHYYDKDFNNEADTPDNFQSRRPNTSFCFLDIRSPGLGDTAMYLCADVGLKGGVRKETQYFGPGTRLLVL.

The CDR3 region is CASSLGGDRGYGYTF. The CDR3 DNA sequence: TGCGCCAGCAGCTTGGGGGGAGACAGGGGCTATGGCTACACCTTC. The chain combines TRBV5-1 with TRBJ1-2; 8 bases match TRBD1. This CDR3 comprises 15 residues. The V gene end was trimmed by 0 bases and the J gene end by 4 bases; junction bases not matched to a gene: 5. In germline, CDR1 is SGHRS, CDR2 YFSETQ.

This sequence joins TRBV29-1 and TRBJ2-7, with D perhaps TRBD2 (5 bases). Trimming took 1 base from V and 1 from J, leaving 14 bases between them. The germline CDR1 and CDR2 sequences are SQVTM and ANQGSEA. The length of the CDR3 is 15 residues. The CDR3 DNA follows: TGCAGCGTTGAAGGACCTCCTAGGGAGTCCTACGAGCAGTACTTC. It encodes CSVEGPPRESYEQYF.

V usage is TRBV11-2 and J usage is TRBJ1-3; TRBD1 might be the D (6 bases). Trimming stripped 3 bases from V and 0 bases from J, with 15 bases between. The CDR3 has 17 residues. In germline, CDR1 is SGHAT, CDR2 FQNNGV. The CDR3: CASSFKTPDSSGNTIYF. CDR3 in DNA: TGTGCCAGCAGCTTCAAAACCCCGGACAGCTCTGGAAACACCATATATTTT.

V gene TRBV7-3 combines with J gene TRBJ2-2, with D possibly being TRBD1 (6 bases). Trimming left V 0 bases short and J 1 base short, with 9 bases between. There are 16 residues in the CDR3. CDR1 and CDR2 (germline): SGHTA, FQGTGA. CDR3 region: CASSLTGTKNTGELFF. CDR3 DNA sequence: TGTGCCAGCAGCTTAACCGGGACAAAGAACACCGGGGAGCTGTTTTTT.

The chain joins TRBV10-3 to TRBJ1-2; perhaps TRBD1 as D (6 bases). Germline loops: CDR1 ENHRY, CDR2 SYGVKD. Trimming removed 2 bases at V and 2 bases at J, with 15 bases between. The CDR3 consists of 16 residues. CDR3 region: CAISEGPAQGNYGYTF. CDR3 coding DNA: TGTGCCATCAGTGAGGGTCCCGCCCAGGGGAACTATGGCTACACCTTC.

This clone was detected only a few times. The chain combines TRBV7-7 with TRBJ2-1; perhaps TRBD1 as D (5 bases). Germline V gene lookup returns CDR1 SSHAT and CDR2 FNYEAQ (reference sequence). CDR3 size: 14 residues. The germline V and J ends were trimmed by 0 bases and 7 bases, with 10 bases remaining between them. The CDR3 sequence: CASSLAAGWNEQFF. As DNA, the CDR3 is TGTGCCAGCAGCTTAGCGGCAGGGTGGAATGAGCAGTTCTTC.

The rearrangement links TRBV6-5 to TRBJ1-1, with TRBD1 identical over 8 bases. The CDR3 contains 14 residues. Trimming at V came to 5 bases and at J to 5 bases, leaving 7 bases not matched to a gene. In germline, CDR1 is MNHEY, CDR2 SVGAGI. In DNA form, the CDR3 reads TGTGCCAGCAGTGTCGGACAGGGCTATACTGAAGCTTTCTTT. It encodes CASSVGQGYTEAFF.

The chain is built from TRBV7-3 and TRBJ2-3; D uncertain. Trimming stripped 1 base from V and 0 bases from J, with 5 bases between. The CDR3 is made up of 14 amino acids. CDR1 and CDR2 (germline): SGHTA, FQGTGA. In DNA, the CDR3 is TGTGCCAGCAGCTTAAGGGCTAGCACAGATACGCAGTATTTT. It translates to CASSLRASTDTQYF.

The rearrangement links TRBV10-2 to TRBJ2-1; D is unresolved. The CDR3 runs to 11 residues. Germline V gives CDR1 WSHSY, CDR2 SAAADI. The V and J ends lost 6 bases and 4 bases respectively, with 4 bases between them. CDR3 in amino acids: CASRLYNEQFF. In DNA form, the CDR3 reads TGCGCCAGCAGACTATACAATGAGCAGTTCTTC.

This chain connects TRBV11-2 to TRBJ2-3; 11 positions agree with TRBD1. The CDR3 loop spans 15 amino acids. V lost 2 bases and J lost 5; bases outside the gene matches: 3. Germline V gene data show CDR1 as SGHAT and CDR2 as FQNNGV. The CDR3, as DNA: TGTGCCAGCAGCTTAAGGGACAGGGGGGAAGATACGCAGTATTTT. It specifies CASSLRDRGEDTQYF. Looking up the rest from reference TRBV11-2 and TRBJ2-3 gives the full variable domain: EAGVAQSPRYKIIEKRQSVAFWCNPISGHATLYWYQQILGQGPKLLIQFQNNGVVDDSQLPKDRFSAERLKGVDSTLKIQPAKLEDSAVYLCASSLRDRGEDTQYFGPGTRLTVL.

V is TRBV4-1 and J is TRBJ2-7; perhaps TRBD1 as D (6 bases). Germline assignment: CDR1 MGHRA and CDR2 YSYEKL. The CDR3 has 18 amino acids. V was pared by 1 base and J by 0 bases, with 19 bases between. The CDR3 bases are TGCGCCAGCAGCCAAGGGAACCTTTTGAGGGGGAGCTCCTACGAGCAGTACTTC. This codes for CASSQGNLLRGSSYEQYF.

V and J are TRBV4-3 and TRBJ2-6; D might be TRBD1 (6 bases). This CDR3 spans 15 amino acids. The V gene's germline CDR1 is LGHNA and CDR2 YSLEER. Trimming stripped 0 bases from V and 3 bases from J, with 6 bases between. CDR3 DNA sequence: TGCGCCAGCAGCCAAGACAGGGGTGGGGCCAACGTCCTGACTTTC. Residues: CASSQDRGGANVLTF.

V usage is TRBV28 and J usage is TRBJ1-1, with unresolved D. CDR3 length: 13 amino acids. Trimming removed 5 bases at V and 6 bases at J, with 13 bases between. Germline CDR1 and CDR2: MDHEN and SYDVKM. CDR3 protein: CASSPSVRSEAFF. For the CDR3, the DNA is TGTGCCAGCAGTCCCTCTGTGAGGTCTGAAGCTTTCTTT.

The chain uses TRBV12-5 and TRBJ2-7, with D perhaps matching TRBD1 (5 bases). CDR1 is LGHNT, CDR2 FRNRAP, per germline. The length of the CDR3 is 14 residues. V dropped 3 bases and J dropped 2 bases, with 11 bases sitting between them. The CDR3 loop is CASGLMDTPYEQYV. The CDR3 DNA follows: TGTGCTAGTGGTTTAATGGACACCCCCTACGAGCAGTACGTC.

The chain has TRBV25-1 and TRBJ1-1, with D possibly TRBD1 on 5 matching bases. The V gene lost 3 bases and the J gene lost 4 bases, with 15 bases spanning the gap. This CDR3 spans 15 amino acids. CDR1 MGHDK and CDR2 SYGVNS come from the germline V gene. The CDR3 sequence: CASSDFRAGGTEAFF. The DNA for the CDR3 is TGTGCCAGCAGTGATTTTCGAGCGGGGGGCACTGAAGCTTTCTTT.

The count of this clone is one. The V call is TRBV10-3, the J call TRBJ1-3, with 10 bases aligning to TRBD1. V lost 7 bases to trimming and J lost 4 bases; unmatched junction nucleotides: 4. CDR1 and CDR2 from the germline V gene are ENHRY and SYGVKD. The length of the CDR3 is 14 residues. The DNA of the CDR3 is TGTGCCATCACCGGGACAGGGGAAGGAAACACCATATATTTT. Translating gives CAITGTGEGNTIYF.

The rearrangement uses TRBV19 and TRBJ2-6; 7 bases agree with TRBD1. Germline loops: CDR1 LNHDA, CDR2 SQIVND (reference sequence). This CDR3 has 16 residues. J gave up 0 bases and V 7 bases, and 6 bases lay outside the gene matches. CDR3 amino acids: CASKKGGLSGANVLTF. The CDR3, as DNA: TGTGCCAGTAAGAAAGGGGGCCTCTCTGGGGCCAACGTCCTGACTTTC.

V and J are TRBV2 and TRBJ1-5, with D perhaps TRBD1 (6 bases). The CDR3 length is 15 residues. Trimming removed 7 bases from V and 7 bases from J, with 20 bases in between. CDR1 SNHLY and CDR2 FYNNEI come from the germline V gene. The CDR3 coding sequence is TGTGCCAGCACTGATCGGGGAGGGGGTGGGCAGCCCCAGCATTTT. Amino acid sequence: CASTDRGGGGQPQHF. The entire variable domain, with the rest obtained from reference TRBV2 and TRBJ1-5, is as follows: EPEVTQTPSHQVTQMGQEVILRCVPISNHLYFYWYRQILGQKVEFLVSFYNNEISEKSEIFDDQFSVERPDGSNFTLKIRSTKLEDSAMYFCASTDRGGGGQPQHFGDGTRLSIL.

This clone was found once. This sequence joins TRBV21-1 and TRBJ2-7; the D call TRBD1 from the table was never checked on the DNA. TRBV21-1 corresponds to a pseudogene. The CDR3 is made up of 14 amino acids. The CDR3 is CASSPRTESAEQYF. As DNA, the CDR3 is TGTGCCAGCAGCCCCCGGACAGAGTCGGCCGAGCAGTACTTC.

The chain has TRBV28 and TRBJ2-1; 14 bases are shared with TRBD2. The CDR3 contains 18 residues. Per the germline V gene, CDR1 is MDHEN and CDR2 is SYDVKM. V was clipped by 5 bases and J by 8 bases; unmatched bases: 14. The CDR3 nucleotides are TGTGCCAGCAGTCCCCGCCCCAGACTAGCGGGGGGGCGCTATGAGCAGTTCTTC. Its translation: CASSPRPRLAGGRYEQFF.

This chain uses TRBV6-5 with TRBJ1-2, with D possibly matching TRBD1 (5 bases). Germline CDR1 and CDR2: MNHEY and SVGAGI. The CDR3 length is 14 residues. Trimming took off 4 bases at V and 4 bases at J, with 13 bases between the two ends. The CDR3 reads CASSSPDSGYGYTF. Written as DNA, the CDR3 is TGTGCCAGCAGTTCTCCCGACAGTGGCTATGGCTACACCTTC.

J is TRBJ1-3 and V is TRBV5-6; D is unclear. V shed 1 base and J shed 2 bases, with 10 bases lying between them. The CDR3 contains 15 residues. Germline lookup yields CDR1 SGHDT and CDR2 YYEEEE. The CDR3 sequence: CASSLPADTGNTIYF. CDR3 in DNA: TGTGCCAGCAGCTTGCCAGCGGATACTGGAAACACCATATATTTT.

V and J are TRBV5-1 and TRBJ2-5; D possibly corresponds to TRBD2 (6 bases). Germline V gene data show CDR1 as SGHRS and CDR2 as YFSETQ. Trimming cost V 3 bases and J 3 bases, with 18 bases left between them. The CDR3 is made up of 16 amino acids. The CDR3 is CASSSNPSRGKETQYF. CDR3 sequence (DNA): TGCGCCAGCAGCTCAAACCCCAGCCGGGGGAAAGAGACCCAGTACTTC.

V is TRBV2 and J is TRBJ2-5; TRBD1 might be the D (5 bases). From germline, CDR1 is SNHLY and CDR2 FYNNEI. The CDR3 contains 15 residues. Trimming shortened V by 8 bases and J by 0 bases, and 16 bases separated the two germline ends. The chain's CDR3 is CASRRYTGNQETQYF. The CDR3 DNA sequence: TGTGCCAGCCGCCGGTATACAGGCAACCAAGAGACCCAGTACTTC.

V gene TRBV4-3 combines with J gene TRBJ2-5; weak D call: TRBD2 (6 bases). From germline, CDR1 is LGHNA and CDR2 YSLEER. Trimming pared 0 bases from V and 5 bases from J, leaving 16 bases between. The CDR3 covers 16 residues. Here the CDR3 reads CASSQDRGTRSETQYF. The CDR3 DNA is TGCGCCAGCAGCCAAGATCGCGGGACCCGCTCGGAGACCCAGTACTTC.

The chain couples TRBV6-1 to TRBJ2-2; D not resolved. V dropped 11 bases and J dropped 6 bases, with 7 bases sitting between them. Germline CDR1 and CDR2: MNHNS and SASEGT. CDR3 size: 10 residues. The CDR3 here is CASQAGELFF. As DNA, the CDR3 is TGTGCCTCCCAGGCCGGGGAGCTGTTTTTT.

Only one count was recorded for this clone. The gene calls are TRBV6-5 and TRBJ2-2, with 8 bases fitting TRBD2. Germline values: CDR1 MNHEY, CDR2 SVGAGI. Unmatched junction bases numbered 7, after V lost 2 bases and J lost 5 bases. This CDR3 has 16 amino acids. The CDR3 nucleotides are TGTGCCAGCAGTTACAGGACGGGGGGGCCGACCGGGGAGCTGTTTTTT. Protein product: CASSYRTGGPTGELFF.